This TCR beta chain derives from a study of CD8+CD57+ T cells in acquired aplastic anemia (dated by TCRdb to 2017 to 2018). At the level of the whole study: Extracted DNA from sorted CD4+ and CD8+ cells averaged around 3.5 ug, ranging from about 0.17 to 27.4 ug. An average of approximately 10 million reads for CD4+ cells and around 11 million reads for CD8+ cells was obtained from healthy donor samples. Paper-wide results and their limitations: Although roughly 30 CD8+ CDR3 sequences were shared by patients and controls, these sequences appeared highly expressed in patients and within the immunodominant clones of patients. CD8+ Simpson's diversity did not differ significantly between patients and healthy controls (P=0.060).

Regarding this clonotype: What this receptor recognizes is not known. No quality values exist for individual bases; no much larger clone is one base distant.

Genomic DNA served as template for TCR beta VDJ combination and CDR3 sequence profiling. An Illumina HiSeq 2000 was the platform used for TCR repertoire sequencing. As for the original processing: TRBV/TRBJ rearrangement plots, CDR3 size and DJ length profiles, and Simpson's diversity index were used to assess repertoires. The most abundant DNA sequence in the deep sequencing data was defined as the immunodominant clone. CDR3 amino acid sequences were checked for sharing across subjects and were also compared against the VDJdb database and published repertoires. TCRdb took the public reads, trimmed them with fastp at Q25, ran MiXCR for clone calling and kept in-frame beta chains. Entries that share a CDR3 protein sequence are merged under the most common genes and DNA. These V and J calls rely on TCRdb rather than the paper's analysis. This sample lists some 190,000 distinct CDR3 sequences; just over 45% were detected once. The ten largest clones add up to around 2.9% of the sample.

In this study, sorted CD4+ and CD8+ T cells from the blood of healthy subjects and of severe aplastic anemia patients had their TCR repertoires deep-sequenced. Ficoll-Paque density gradient centrifugation was used to isolate peripheral blood mononuclear cells. Before DNA extraction, CD4+ and CD8+ T cells were sorted by FACS or by magnetic beads. According to the germline V gene, CDR1 reads SGHTA and CDR2 reads FQGNSA. Trimming removed 0 bases from V and 2 bases from J; the gene matches leave 7 bases unexplained. Spanning cysteine to phenylalanine, the CDR3 consists of 18 amino acids. Only the CDR3 DNA stays, 54 bases, in frame from base 1.

Source material: sorted CD4+, CD8+, or CD8+CD57+ T cells (not recorded which) from PBMCs. The sequence derives from a human donor in good health. The chain is assembled from TRBV7-2 and TRBJ2-3; 11 bases in between match TRBD2. The DNA sequence is TGTGCCAGCAGCTTAGCGGAGCTAGCGGGGGGCTCCACAGATACGCAGTATTTT. This yields the protein CASSLAELAGGSTDTQYF.